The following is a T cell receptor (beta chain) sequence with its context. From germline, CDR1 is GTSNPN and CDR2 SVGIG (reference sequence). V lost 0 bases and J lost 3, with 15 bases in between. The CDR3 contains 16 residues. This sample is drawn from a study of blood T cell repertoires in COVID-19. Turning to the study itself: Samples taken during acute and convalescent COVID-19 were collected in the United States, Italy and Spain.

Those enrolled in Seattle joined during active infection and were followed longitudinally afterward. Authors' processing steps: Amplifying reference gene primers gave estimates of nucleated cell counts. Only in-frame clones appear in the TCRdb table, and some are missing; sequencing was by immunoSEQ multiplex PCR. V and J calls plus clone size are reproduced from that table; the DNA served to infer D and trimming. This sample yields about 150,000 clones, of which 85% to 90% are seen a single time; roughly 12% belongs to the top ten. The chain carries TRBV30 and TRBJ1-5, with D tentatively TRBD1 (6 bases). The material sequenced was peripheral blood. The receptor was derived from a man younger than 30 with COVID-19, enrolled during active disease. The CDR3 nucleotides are TGTGCCTGGAGTGTTTCCCCTGGGACACTCAATCAGCCCCAGCATTTT. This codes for CAWSVSPGTLNQPQHF. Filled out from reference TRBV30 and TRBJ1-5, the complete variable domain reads SQTIHQWPATLVQPVGSPLSLECTVEGTSNPNLYWYRQAAGRGLQLLFYSVGIGQISSEVPQNLSASRPQDRQFILSSKKLLLSDSGFYLCAWSVSPGTLNQPQHFGDGTRLSIL.